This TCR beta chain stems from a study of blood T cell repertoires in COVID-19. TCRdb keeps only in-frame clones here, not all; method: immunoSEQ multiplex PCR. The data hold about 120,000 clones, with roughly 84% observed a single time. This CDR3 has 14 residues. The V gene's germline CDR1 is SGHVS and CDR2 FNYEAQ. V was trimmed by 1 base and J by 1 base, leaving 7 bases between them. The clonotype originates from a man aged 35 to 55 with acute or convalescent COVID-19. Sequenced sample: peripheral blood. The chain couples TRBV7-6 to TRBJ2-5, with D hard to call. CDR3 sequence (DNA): TGTGCCAGCAGCTTAGAGCCGGGCCAAGAGACCCAGTACTTC. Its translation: CASSLEPGQETQYF.